This T cell receptor beta chain was recorded in a study of blood T cell repertoires in COVID-19. Across the study: Italy, Spain and the United States were the sources of the convalescent and acute COVID-19 samples.

The CDR3 length is 15 residues. The V segment lost 5 bases and the J segment 5 bases; nucleotides outside the gene matches: 6. CDR1 and CDR2 (germline): MNHEY, SVGEGT. Original handling: Quantification of nucleated cells was approximated via reference gene primer amplification. Clones were read by immunoSEQ multiplex PCR, and TCRdb kept only the in-frame ones, dropping some. V and J calls and clone size are those listed in that table; D and trimming were worked out from the DNA. Among 25,000 to 35,000 clones listed, around 90% were seen once. The clonotype originates from a man between 60 and 70 years old with active COVID-19. Sequenced material: peripheral blood. The chain combines TRBV6-2 or TRBV6-3 with TRBJ1-4; 9 positions match TRBD1. CDR3 in DNA: TGTGCCAGCAGTCCATACGGGACAGGGAATGAAAAACTGTTTTTT. It codes for CASSPYGTGNEKLFF.